These 28 T cell receptor beta chains share one sample of origin, sequenced in a study of preoperative IRX-2 immunotherapy in early breast cancer. Noted treatment: preoperative locoregional IRX-2 cytokine immunotherapy. Profiled with immunoSEQ multiplex PCR; TCRdb holds only in-frame clones, not every one. The sample holds 40,000 to 50,000 clones; 70% to 80% are singletons and the top ten take over 1%. This sample comprised tumor tissue, obtained after IRX-2 immunotherapy. The receptor source for this set is a human donor with breast cancer.

V is TRBV6-8 and J is TRBJ1-4; TRBD1 matches 9 bases. Germline V gene data show CDR1 as MNHGY and CDR2 as SAAAGT. V trimming: 6 bases; J trimming: 8 bases; junction bases outside the gene matches: 10. The CDR3 has 15 amino acids. CDR3 sequence: CASSPPGTGREKLFF. The DNA for the CDR3 is TGTGCCAGCAGCCCCCCCGGGACAGGGAGGGAAAAACTGTTTTTT.

This clone turned up a few times. This chain uses TRBV6-4 with TRBJ2-7; 10 bases fit TRBD1. CDR3 length equals 13 residues. CDR1 and CDR2 from the germline V gene are MRHNA and SNTAGT. Trimming removed 10 bases from V and 5 bases from J; junction bases left unmatched: 8. The DNA of the CDR3 is TGTGCCATAAGTGACAGGGGGCACGACGAGCAGTACTTC. Translating it yields CAISDRGHDEQYF.

This rearrangement joins TRBV10-2 to TRBJ2-1; 9 bases fit TRBD1. From germline, CDR1 is WSHSY and CDR2 SAAADI. The CDR3 length is 15 residues. V dropped 4 bases and J dropped 6; count of bases not matched to a gene: 7. The CDR3 protein is CASSGPGQGINEQFF. CDR3 DNA: TGCGCCAGCAGTGGCCCGGGACAGGGTATCAATGAGCAGTTCTTC.

V usage is TRBV6-8 and J usage is TRBJ1-2, with 8 positions matching TRBD1. Per germline, CDR1 MNHGY and CDR2 SAAAGT. This CDR3 has 12 amino acids. The J segment lost 3 bases and the V segment lost 6 bases, leaving 0 bases of the junction unmatched. The DNA of the CDR3 is TGTGCCAGCAGGACAGGGGACTATGGCTACACCTTC. Translating gives CASRTGDYGYTF.

The V and J genes are TRBV15 and TRBJ1-2; possibly TRBD1 for D (6 bases). The CDR3 is made up of 14 amino acids. Per germline, CDR1 LNHNV and CDR2 YYDKDF (reference sequence). V lost 5 bases to trimming and J lost 0 bases, with 10 bases between them. The CDR3 spells CATSRTEPNYGYTF. The CDR3 DNA sequence: TGTGCCACCAGCCGGACAGAACCTAACTATGGCTACACCTTC.

The table lists this clone with a count of one. The rearrangement uses TRBV1 and TRBJ2-4; TRBD2 reflects the table's D call only, with no check against the DNA. TRBV1 constitutes a pseudogene. This CDR3 has 14 amino acids. The CDR3 DNA reads TGCGCCAGCAGCCATGGACTCCTGGGGAACATTCAGTACTTC. This sequence encodes CASSHGLLGNIQYF.

The genes are TRBV19 and TRBJ1-3; unclear D gene. CDR3 size: 15 residues. Germline CDR1 reads LNHDA; CDR2 reads SQIVND (reference sequence). With 1 base removed from V and 1 base from J, the gap between germline ends came to 8 bases. The CDR3 DNA follows: TGTGCCAGTAGTATAGGCAGCGGGTCTGGAAACACCATATATTTT. Its translation is CASSIGSGSGNTIYF.

V is TRBV7-8 and J is TRBJ1-4; D gene unclear. The germline V gene encodes CDR1 SGHVS and CDR2 FQNEAQ. The CDR3 covers 13 residues. The ends were cut back, 2 bases at V and 8 bases at J, with 9 bases in the middle. For the CDR3, the DNA is TGTGCCAGCAGCTTAATTTACGGGGAAAAACTGTTTTTT. Its protein is CASSLIYGEKLFF.

This chain links TRBV19 with TRBJ1-5, with 8 positions matching TRBD1. Per germline, CDR1 LNHDA and CDR2 SQIVND (reference sequence). With 6 bases clipped from V and 7 bases from J, the junction kept 8 bases outside the gene matches. CDR3 length: 14 residues. CDR3 sequence: CASRPDRGLQPQHF. CDR3 nucleotides: TGTGCCAGTAGACCTGACAGGGGTTTGCAGCCCCAGCATTTT.

This clone came up once. This chain uses TRBV19 with TRBJ1-5; no firm D call. Germline V gene lookup returns CDR1 LNHDA and CDR2 SQIVND (reference sequence). The CDR3 is 16 amino acids. V was trimmed by 3 bases and J by 7 bases, leaving 19 bases between them. The CDR3 is CASSIGFRTVGQPQHF. The CDR3 nucleotides read TGTGCCAGTAGTATCGGGTTCCGGACGGTGGGGCAGCCCCAGCATTTT.

The J gene is TRBJ1-2, the V gene TRBV29-1; TRBD1 might be the D (5 bases). The CDR3 length is 16 residues. V lost 2 bases, J lost 3 bases, and 19 bases lay in between. Germline V gene lookup returns CDR1 SQVTM and CDR2 ANQGSEA. The CDR3: CSVEPGPGMGHYGYTF. CDR3 coding DNA: TGCAGCGTTGAACCGGGCCCCGGGATGGGGCACTATGGCTACACCTTC.

The chain couples TRBV6-8 to TRBJ1-4, with D maybe TRBD1 (6 bases). The CDR3 consists of 16 residues. Germline values: CDR1 MNHGY, CDR2 SAAAGT. V lost 10 bases, J lost 5 bases, and 23 bases lay in between. The CDR3 sequence: CAIRRGEEWVNEKLFF. Here the CDR3 DNA reads TGTGCCATCAGGAGGGGGGAAGAGTGGGTGAATGAAAAACTGTTTTTT.

The chain links TRBV19 to TRBJ1-4; no firm D call. This CDR3 is 13 amino acids long. Germline V CDR1 and CDR2: LNHDA, SQIVND (reference sequence). V was trimmed by 4 bases and J by 7 bases, leaving 10 bases between them. The CDR3 DNA sequence: TGTGCCAGTAGTACCGTGCGGGGTGAAAAACTGTTTTTT. It translates to CASSTVRGEKLFF.

The DNA for the CDR3 is TGCGCCAGCAGCTTACAGGGGGTGCCGGAGACCCAGTACTTC. Amino acids: CASSLQGVPETQYF. The chain joins TRBV23-1 to TRBJ2-5; 8 bases align to TRBD1. TRBV23-1 is annotated as an ORF whose role is uncertain. The CDR3 contains 14 residues. With 6 bases clipped from V and 5 bases from J, the junction kept 8 bases outside the gene matches.

The chain has TRBV6-8 and TRBJ1-5; 7 bases agree with TRBD1. CDR1 and CDR2 from the germline V gene are MNHGY and SAAAGT. V dropped 4 bases and J dropped 7; count of bases not matched to a gene: 16. This CDR3 is 17 amino acids long. Here the CDR3 reads CASSSHRGTVGGQPQHF. The CDR3 nucleotides read TGTGCCAGCAGTTCCCACCGGGGGACAGTCGGCGGGCAGCCCCAGCATTTT.

This chain links TRBV25-1 with TRBJ1-5; 7 bases are a match to TRBD1. J was trimmed by 5 bases and V by 3 bases; bases with no gene match: 1. The germline V gene has CDR1 MGHDK and CDR2 SYGVNS. This CDR3 spans 13 amino acids. DNA of the CDR3: TGTGCCAGCAGTGATACAGGGGATCAGCCCCAGCATTTT. Protein product: CASSDTGDQPQHF.

The chain joins TRBV6-8 to TRBJ2-2; possible D gene TRBD2, 6 bases. This CDR3 is built from 16 residues. CDR1 is MNHGY, CDR2 SAAAGT, per germline. With 4 bases removed from V and 4 bases from J, the gap between germline ends came to 16 bases. The CDR3 protein is CASSFLKGLSTGELFF. CDR3 bases: TGTGCCAGCAGTTTTCTGAAGGGACTTAGCACCGGGGAGCTGTTTTTT.

DNA of the CDR3: TGCGCCAGCATGGAGGGACAGGGGTTCTATGGCTACACCTTC. Translation gives CASMEGQGFYGYTF. The V call is TRBV10-2, the J call TRBJ1-2; 10 bases line up with TRBD1. Trimming at V came to 7 bases and at J to 4 bases, leaving 6 bases not matched to a gene. The CDR3 runs 14 residues. Germline lookup yields CDR1 WSHSY and CDR2 SAAADI.

V is TRBV19 and J is TRBJ1-5; tentative D call: TRBD1 (6 bases). The V and J ends lost 0 bases and 9 bases respectively, with 9 bases between them. This CDR3 region has 13 residues. CDR1 is LNHDA, CDR2 SQIVND, per germline (reference sequence). CDR3: CASSIDTGPPQHF. Here the CDR3 DNA reads TGTGCCAGTAGTATAGATACAGGGCCGCCCCAGCATTTT.

The chain links TRBV19 to TRBJ1-2; 11 bases are a match to TRBD1. Germline V gene data show CDR1 as LNHDA and CDR2 as SQIVND (reference sequence). V lost 8 bases, J lost 5 bases, and 4 bases stayed unmatched. This CDR3 region has 13 residues. The CDR3 DNA is TGTGCCAGTGAGGACAGGGGGCCTTATGGCTACACCTTC. This gives the protein CASEDRGPYGYTF.

The gene calls are TRBV6-8 and TRBJ1-5; 7 bases map to TRBD1. The CDR3 runs to 14 residues. After removal of 6 bases from V and 7 bases from J, the junction contained 9 bases not matched to a gene. CDR1 is MNHGY, CDR2 SAAAGT, per germline. The CDR3 region has the DNA TGTGCCAGCAGCCACGACAGGGTTGGACAGCCCCAGCATTTT. This gives the protein CASSHDRVGQPQHF.

The V and J genes are TRBV11-3 and TRBJ2-2; 9 positions match TRBD1. With 0 bases clipped from V and 4 bases from J, the junction kept 6 bases outside the gene matches. This CDR3 is built from 17 residues. CDR1 is SGHNT and CDR2 is YENEEA in the germline V gene. The CDR3 is CASSLDSGQGSTGELFF. CDR3 nucleotides: TGTGCCAGCAGCTTAGATTCCGGACAGGGGTCCACCGGGGAGCTGTTTTTT.

The chain is built from TRBV6-8 and TRBJ2-7, with 9 bases identical to TRBD1. Germline V gene data show CDR1 as MNHGY and CDR2 as SAAAGT. Germline trimming cut 7 bases from V and 6 bases from J; bases unmatched to any gene: 13. The CDR3 extends over 15 amino acids. In DNA form, the CDR3 reads TGTGCCAGCAACCCCGGACAGGGGTTATTTCTCGAGCAGTACTTC. This encodes CASNPGQGLFLEQYF.

This clone came up a few times. CDR3 sequence: CASSSSPGTYEQYF. In DNA, the CDR3 is TGTGCCAGCAGCTCTTCCCCAGGGACCTACGAGCAGTACTTC. V gene TRBV11-3 combines with J gene TRBJ2-7; D is possibly TRBD1 (5 bases). The length of the CDR3 is 14 residues. V dropped 4 bases and J dropped 2 bases, with 12 bases sitting between them. Germline V lookup: CDR1 SGHNT, CDR2 YENEEA. Filled out from reference TRBV11-3 and TRBJ2-7, the complete variable domain reads EAGVVQSPRYKIIEKKQPVAFWCNPISGHNTLYWYLQNLGQGPELLIRYENEEAVDDSQLPKDRFSAERLKGVDSTLKIQPAELGDSAVYLCASSSSPGTYEQYFGPGTRLTVT.

The rearrangement joins TRBV5-1 to TRBJ2-2, with D unresolved. Trimming stripped 0 bases from V and 0 bases from J, with 3 bases between. The germline V gene has CDR1 SGHRS and CDR2 YFSETQ. This CDR3 has 14 residues. The CDR3 DNA sequence: TGCGCCAGCAGCTTGGGTACGAACACCGGGGAGCTGTTTTTT. This gives the protein CASSLGTNTGELFF. The variable domain in full, with the rest retrieved from reference TRBV5-1 and TRBJ2-2, is KAGVTQTPRYLIKTRGQQVTLSCSPISGHRSVSWYQQTPGQGLQFLFEYFSETQRNKGNFPGRFSGRQFSNSRSEMNVSTLELGDSALYLCASSLGTNTGELFFGEGSRLTVL.

The V call is TRBV6-8, the J call TRBJ1-3; D call uncertain. Germline V gives CDR1 MNHGY, CDR2 SAAAGT. The V end was cut by 0 bases, the J end by 2 bases, with 5 bases between. This CDR3 contains 14 residues. This CDR3 reads CASSYSATGNTIYF. DNA for the CDR3: TGTGCCAGCAGTTACTCGGCGACTGGAAACACCATATATTTT.

V is TRBV12-5 and J is TRBJ2-1, with 15 bases aligning to TRBD2. V lost 4 bases and J lost 8; bases outside the gene matches: 6. The germline CDR1 and CDR2 sequences are LGHNT and FRNRAP. This CDR3 has 16 amino acids. Written as DNA, the CDR3 is TGTGCTAGTGGTTGGACTAGCGGGAGGGGTTGGGATGAGCAGTTCTTC. Translated, it gives CASGWTSGRGWDEQFF.

V gene TRBV27 combines with J gene TRBJ1-2, with D perhaps TRBD1 (6 bases). Germline CDR1 and CDR2: MNHEY and SMNVEV (reference sequence). This CDR3 has 15 residues. Trimming pared 5 bases from V and 5 bases from J, leaving 18 bases between. Here the CDR3 reads CASSTLQGNRYGYTF. CDR3 sequence (DNA): TGTGCCAGCAGTACGCTACAGGGAAATAGATATGGCTACACCTTC.